Below, one T cell receptor beta chain is given with its context. The CDR3 totals 15 residues. V shed 0 bases and J shed 0 bases, with 6 bases lying between them. Germline V gene lookup returns CDR1 MNHEY and CDR2 SVGAGI. This sample was included in a study of blood T cell repertoires in COVID-19. Study-wide context: T cells, B-cell-depleted T cells, or PBMCs supplied cDNA or gDNA.

Clinical history as reported by participants underpinned cohort assignment. Cohort 3 recovered donors had two negative PCRs, clearance, or symptom resolution. TCRdb's copy holds only in-frame clones and misses some; the assay was immunoSEQ multiplex PCR. The sample holds some 250,000 clones, around 85% seen once. The sample taken for sequencing was PBMCs or T cells enriched from blood (not recorded which). This receptor was obtained from a woman aged 50 to 60 who had recovered from COVID-19. This sequence joins TRBV6-5 and TRBJ2-1; D not certain. The CDR3 coding sequence is TGTGCCAGCAGTTACTCGGCAAGCTCCTACAATGAGCAGTTCTTC. Translating it yields CASSYSASSYNEQFF.